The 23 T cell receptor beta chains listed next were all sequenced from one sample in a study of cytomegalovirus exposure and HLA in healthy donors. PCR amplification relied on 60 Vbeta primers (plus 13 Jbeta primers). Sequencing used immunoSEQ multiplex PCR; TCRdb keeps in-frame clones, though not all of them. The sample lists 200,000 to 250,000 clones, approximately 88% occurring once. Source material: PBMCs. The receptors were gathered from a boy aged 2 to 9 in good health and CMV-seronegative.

CDR3: CASGLVYRGSETQYF. CDR3 in DNA: TGTGCTAGTGGTTTGGTATACAGGGGGTCGGAGACCCAGTACTTC. This chain connects TRBV12-5 to TRBJ2-5, with 8 bases matching TRBD1. This CDR3 has 15 residues. Germline V CDR1 and CDR2: LGHNT, FRNRAP. Germline trimming cut 0 bases from V and 5 bases from J; bases unmatched to any gene: 5.

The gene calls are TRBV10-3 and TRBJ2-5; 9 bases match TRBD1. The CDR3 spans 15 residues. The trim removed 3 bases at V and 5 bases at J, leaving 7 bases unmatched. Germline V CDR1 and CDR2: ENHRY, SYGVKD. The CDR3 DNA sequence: TGTGCCATCAGTGATTACAGGGGGCGCGGGGAGACCCAGTACTTC. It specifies CAISDYRGRGETQYF.

This chain's CDR3 is CASSPDRDNYEQYF. DNA for the CDR3: TGTGCCAGCAGTCCGGACAGAGATAACTACGAGCAGTACTTC. The V call is TRBV13, the J call TRBJ2-5, with D tentatively TRBD1 (6 bases). The J call may not be correct, given that the DNA end is closer to TRBJ2-7. CDR1 and CDR2 (germline): PRHDT, FYEKMQ (reference sequence). This CDR3 contains 14 residues.

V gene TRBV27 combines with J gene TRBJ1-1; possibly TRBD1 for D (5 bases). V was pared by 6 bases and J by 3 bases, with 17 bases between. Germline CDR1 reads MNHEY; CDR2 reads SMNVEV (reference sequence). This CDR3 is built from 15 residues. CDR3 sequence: CASSVAGQGYTEAFF. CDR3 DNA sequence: TGTGCCAGCAGCGTGGCAGGACAAGGGTACACTGAAGCTTTCTTT.

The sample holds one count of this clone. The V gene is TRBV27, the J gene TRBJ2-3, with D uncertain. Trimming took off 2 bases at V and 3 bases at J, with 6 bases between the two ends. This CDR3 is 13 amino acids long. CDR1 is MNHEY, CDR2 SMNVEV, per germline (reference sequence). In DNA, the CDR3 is TGTGCCAGCAGTTTACTCGGGACAGATACGCAGTATTTT. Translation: CASSLLGTDTQYF.

The chain's CDR3 is CAGQGVTDTQYF. The CDR3 DNA sequence: TGTGCCGGACAGGGGGTCACAGATACGCAGTATTTT. The V and J genes are TRBV6-1 and TRBJ2-3; the match to TRBD1 covers 10 bases. V lost 11 bases and J lost 2; bases outside the gene matches: 1. This CDR3 has 12 amino acids. Per germline, CDR1 MNHNS and CDR2 SASEGT.

In DNA form, the CDR3 reads TGTGCCAGCAGTTTTATCGCGGGAGGGGAGACCCAGTACTTC. It specifies CASSFIAGGETQYF. V is TRBV6-5 and J is TRBJ2-5; TRBD2 agrees at 9 bases. Unmatched junction bases numbered 5, after V lost 4 bases and J lost 5 bases. CDR3 length equals 14 residues. The V gene's germline CDR1 is MNHEY and CDR2 SVGAGI.

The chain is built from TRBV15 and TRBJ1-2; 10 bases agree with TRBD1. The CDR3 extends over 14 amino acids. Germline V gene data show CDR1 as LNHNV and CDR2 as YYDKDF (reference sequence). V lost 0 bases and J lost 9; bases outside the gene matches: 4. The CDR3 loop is CATSRDGQGVSYTF. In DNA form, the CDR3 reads TGTGCCACCAGCAGAGACGGACAGGGGGTTAGCTACACCTTC.

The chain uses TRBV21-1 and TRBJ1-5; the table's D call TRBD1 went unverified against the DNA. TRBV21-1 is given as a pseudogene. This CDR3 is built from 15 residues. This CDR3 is CASSKARDRGQPQHF. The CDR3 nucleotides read TGTGCCAGCAGCAAAGCGCGGGACAGGGGACAGCCCCAGCATTTT.

The CDR3 here is CASSSLGTALNEQFF. CDR3 sequence (DNA): TGTGCCAGCAGCTCTTTGGGGACAGCCCTGAATGAGCAGTTCTTC. This chain uses TRBV7-6 with TRBJ2-1, with 7 bases matching TRBD1. Germline-derived CDR1 and CDR2 are SGHVS and FNYEAQ. The CDR3 runs to 15 residues. J was trimmed by 7 bases and V by 4 bases; bases with no gene match: 10.

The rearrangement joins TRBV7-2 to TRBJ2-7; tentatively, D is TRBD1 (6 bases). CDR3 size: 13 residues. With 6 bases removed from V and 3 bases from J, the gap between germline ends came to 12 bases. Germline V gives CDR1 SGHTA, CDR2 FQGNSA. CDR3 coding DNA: TGTGCCAGCAGACGGGACACCCTCTACGAGCAGTACTTC. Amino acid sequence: CASRRDTLYEQYF.

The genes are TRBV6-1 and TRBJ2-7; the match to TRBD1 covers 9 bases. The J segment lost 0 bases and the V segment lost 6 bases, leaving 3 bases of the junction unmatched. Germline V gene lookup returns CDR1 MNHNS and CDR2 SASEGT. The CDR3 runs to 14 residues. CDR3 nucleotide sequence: TGTGCCAGCAGGAAGGGACAGGGCTCCTACGAGCAGTACTTC. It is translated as CASRKGQGSYEQYF.

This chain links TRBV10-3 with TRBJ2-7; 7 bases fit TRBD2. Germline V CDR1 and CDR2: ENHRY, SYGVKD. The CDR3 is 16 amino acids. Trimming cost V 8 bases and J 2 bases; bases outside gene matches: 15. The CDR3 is CAISPSGLLAPYEQYF. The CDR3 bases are TGTGCCATCTCCCCTAGCGGCCTATTAGCCCCCTACGAGCAGTACTTC.

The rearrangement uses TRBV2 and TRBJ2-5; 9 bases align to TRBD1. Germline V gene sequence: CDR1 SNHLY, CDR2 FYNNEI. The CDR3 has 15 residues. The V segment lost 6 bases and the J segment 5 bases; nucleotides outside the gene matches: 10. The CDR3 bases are TGTGCCAGCAGGAAAACAGGGGGCTATCGGGAGACCCAGTACTTC. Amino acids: CASRKTGGYRETQYF.

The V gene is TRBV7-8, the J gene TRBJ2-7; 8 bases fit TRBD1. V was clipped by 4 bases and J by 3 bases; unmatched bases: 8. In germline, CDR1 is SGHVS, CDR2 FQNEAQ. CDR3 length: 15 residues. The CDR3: CASSSRGQAFYEQYF. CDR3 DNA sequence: TGTGCCAGCAGCTCCCGGGGACAGGCTTTCTACGAGCAGTACTTC.

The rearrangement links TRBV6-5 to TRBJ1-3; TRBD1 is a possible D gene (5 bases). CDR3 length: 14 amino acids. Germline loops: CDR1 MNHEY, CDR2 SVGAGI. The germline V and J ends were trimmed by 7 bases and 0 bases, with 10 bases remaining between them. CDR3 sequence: CASTKGISGNTIYF. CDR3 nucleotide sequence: TGTGCCAGCACCAAGGGGATCTCTGGAAACACCATATATTTT.

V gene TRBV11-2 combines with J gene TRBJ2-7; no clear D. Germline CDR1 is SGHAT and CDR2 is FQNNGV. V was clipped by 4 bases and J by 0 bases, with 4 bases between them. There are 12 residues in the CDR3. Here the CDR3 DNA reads TGTGCCAGCAGCTCCGTCTCCTACGAGCAGTACTTC. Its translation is CASSSVSYEQYF.

The CDR3 here is CASSQTSGDQETQYF. Here the CDR3 DNA reads TGTGCCAGCAGCCAGACTAGCGGGGATCAAGAGACCCAGTACTTC. The chain joins TRBV11-2 to TRBJ2-5; 11 nucleotides agree with TRBD2. The length of the CDR3 is 15 residues. CDR1 and CDR2 (germline): SGHAT, FQNNGV. Trimming took 5 bases from V and 2 from J; bases not matched to a gene: 4.

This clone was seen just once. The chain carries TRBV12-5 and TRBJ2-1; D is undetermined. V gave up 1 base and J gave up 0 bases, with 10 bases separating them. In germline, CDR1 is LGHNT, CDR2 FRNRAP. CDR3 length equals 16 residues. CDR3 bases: TGTGCTAGTGGTTTGGGGCTTGGCAGCTCCTACAATGAGCAGTTCTTC. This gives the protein CASGLGLGSSYNEQFF.

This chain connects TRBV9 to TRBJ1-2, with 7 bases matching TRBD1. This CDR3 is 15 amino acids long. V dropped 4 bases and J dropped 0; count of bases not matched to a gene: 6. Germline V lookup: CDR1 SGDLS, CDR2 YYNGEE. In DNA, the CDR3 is TGTGCCAGCAGCACCGGAACAGGGGCTAACTATGGCTACACCTTC. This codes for CASSTGTGANYGYTF.

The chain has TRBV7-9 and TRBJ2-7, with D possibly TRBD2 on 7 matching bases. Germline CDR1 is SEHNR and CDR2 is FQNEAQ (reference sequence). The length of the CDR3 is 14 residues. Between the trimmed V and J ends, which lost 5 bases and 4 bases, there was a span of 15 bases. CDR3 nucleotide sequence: TGTGCCAGCAGCATAGGGGGGAGGGGGTACGAGCAGTACTTC. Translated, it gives CASSIGGRGYEQYF.

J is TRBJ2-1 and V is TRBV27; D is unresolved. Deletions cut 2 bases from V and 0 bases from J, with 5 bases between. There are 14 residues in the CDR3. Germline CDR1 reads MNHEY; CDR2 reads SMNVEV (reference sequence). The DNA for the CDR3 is TGTGCCAGCAGTTTAAAGAGCTCCTACAATGAGCAGTTCTTC. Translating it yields CASSLKSSYNEQFF.

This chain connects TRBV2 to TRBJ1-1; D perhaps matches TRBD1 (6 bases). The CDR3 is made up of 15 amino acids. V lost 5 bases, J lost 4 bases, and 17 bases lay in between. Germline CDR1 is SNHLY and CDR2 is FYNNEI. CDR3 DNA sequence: TGTGCCAGCAGTAAGGGGTTAGGGGGTTTCACTGAAGCTTTCTTT. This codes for CASSKGLGGFTEAFF.